This TCR beta chain was documented in a study of a mutant IDH1 vaccine in newly diagnosed glioma. Study at large: Previous treatment comprised radiotherapy, temozolomide, or both, mostly both.

The sample's time point: baseline, week 1 (first vaccination visit). The treatment is: pre-vaccination baseline after standard-of-care therapy. Study-level points and caveats: Top-clonotype changes in peripheral T cells seemed unrelated to pseudoprogression.

This table comes from immunoSEQ multiplex PCR, and its TCRdb copy is limited to in-frame clones, with some not included. The sample lists about 98,000 clones; 80% to 90% were seen once. A note on this clone: Antigen: not known.

Germline CDR1 SGHAT, CDR2 FQNNGV. There are 13 residues in the CDR3. V was cut by 4 bases and J by 6 bases, with 10 bases left in between. The chain employs TRBV11-2 and TRBJ2-1; tentative D call: TRBD2 (6 bases). The sequence came from a woman aged 50 to 60 with glioma. The specimen comprised PBMCs, sampled from a glioma patient treated with radiotherapy, temozolomide or both. The CDR3 sequence: CASSSGTLNEQFF. The CDR3 nucleotides are TGTGCCAGCAGCTCCGGGACTCTCAATGAGCAGTTCTTC.